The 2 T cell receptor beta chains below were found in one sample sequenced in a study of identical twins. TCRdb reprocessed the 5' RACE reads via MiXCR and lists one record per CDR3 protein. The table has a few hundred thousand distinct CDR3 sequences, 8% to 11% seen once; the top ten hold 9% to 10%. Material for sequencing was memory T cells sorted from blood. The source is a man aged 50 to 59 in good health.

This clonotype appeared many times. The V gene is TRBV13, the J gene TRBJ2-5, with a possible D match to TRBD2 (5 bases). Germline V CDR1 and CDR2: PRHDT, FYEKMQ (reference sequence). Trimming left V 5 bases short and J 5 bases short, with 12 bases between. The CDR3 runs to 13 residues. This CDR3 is CASSPAGVETQYF. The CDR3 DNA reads TGTGCCAGCAGCCCTGCCGGGGTGGAGACCCAGTACTTC.

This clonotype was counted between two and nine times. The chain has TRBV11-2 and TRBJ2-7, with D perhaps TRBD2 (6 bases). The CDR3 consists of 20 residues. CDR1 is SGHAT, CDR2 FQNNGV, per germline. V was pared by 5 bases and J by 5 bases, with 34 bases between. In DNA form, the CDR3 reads TGTGCCAGCAGCCCGCGGGAAGGGGTGACTTCCTTTAGGCTAAGGGACGAGCAGTACTTC. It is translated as CASSPREGVTSFRLRDEQYF.